The present TCR beta chain was sequenced within a study of regulatory T cells in long-lasting Graves disease. This clonotype was recorded at least ten times. The CDR3 totals 12 residues. Deletions cut 3 bases from V and 5 bases from J, with 7 bases between. The sample's time point: persistent/refractory GD, antithyroid drugs over 5 years with positive TRAb. The TCR library was prepared using RNA isolated from PBMCs. In building TCR beta libraries, iRepertoire HTBI primers were used together with Arm-PCR of CDR3 regions. MiXCR was run by TCRdb on the multiplex PCR reads, yielding one entry per CDR3 protein. The table lists about 290,000 distinct CDR3 sequences, more than 20% of them singletons.

The sequences come from peripheral blood mononuclear cells (PBMCs), collected when the disease was refractory, from a patient treated with antithyroid drugs. V is TRBV12-3 or TRBV12-4 and J is TRBJ1-2; D is ambiguous. This TCR was recovered from a female donor with Graves disease. The CDR3 region is CASSFLDYGYTF. As DNA, the CDR3 is TGTGCCAGCAGTTTTCTGGATTATGGCTACACCTTC.